The 32 T cell receptor beta chains below come from one sample, sequenced in a study of T cells in Graves' hyperthyroidism and ophthalmopathy. RNA transcripts yielded amplified TCR beta CDR3 regions. Initially, a first-round RT-PCR of the TCR CDR3 employed the HTBI primer set. One entry per CDR3 protein results from TCRdb running MiXCR on the multiplex PCR reads. In the table there are some 400,000 distinct CDR3 sequences, approximately 13% of which are singletons. The sequencing input was blood. These receptors were obtained from a woman aged 55-69 years with Graves' hyperthyroidism.

This chain uses TRBV2 with TRBJ1-1; 10 nucleotides align to TRBD1. The trim removed 6 bases at V and 3 bases at J, leaving 7 bases unmatched. The CDR3 sequence is 15 residues long. CDR1 and CDR2 from the germline V gene are SNHLY and FYNNEI. The CDR3 bases are TGTGCCAGCAGAACGACAGGGGGCGAGGACACTGAAGCTTTCTTT. Its protein is CASRTTGGEDTEAFF.

This clonotype was seen at least ten times. The rearrangement joins TRBV6-1 to TRBJ1-1; TRBD1 matches 9 bases. Looked up from germline, CDR1 is MNHNS and CDR2 is SASEGT. This CDR3 spans 17 amino acids. Trimming at V came to 10 bases and at J to 0 bases, leaving 15 bases not matched to a gene. The CDR3 reads CATQRQGGRAMNTEAFF. The CDR3 DNA is TGTGCCACCCAGCGACAGGGGGGGAGGGCTATGAACACTGAAGCTTTCTTT.

This clonotype showed up many times. The chain combines TRBV2 with TRBJ2-3; 11 bases line up with TRBD2. The CDR3 runs 16 residues. V lost 7 bases to trimming and J lost 0 bases; unmatched junction nucleotides: 6. Germline V lookup: CDR1 SNHLY, CDR2 FYNNEI. The CDR3 nucleotides are TGTGCCAGCACCGGACTAGCGGGCTTCAGCACAGATACGCAGTATTTT. Translated, it gives CASTGLAGFSTDTQYF.

This clonotype was recorded many times. The rearrangement links TRBV28 to TRBJ1-1, with D perhaps TRBD1 (5 bases). Trimming left V 6 bases short and J 4 bases short, with 18 bases between. The CDR3 consists of 15 residues. Germline-derived CDR1 and CDR2 are MDHEN and SYDVKM. Here the CDR3 reads CASSLHAGRGTEAFF. In DNA form, the CDR3 reads TGTGCCAGCAGCCTCCATGCAGGGAGGGGCACTGAAGCTTTCTTT.

The chain employs TRBV6-1 and TRBJ1-5; D is undetermined. Looked up from germline, CDR1 is MNHNS and CDR2 is SASEGT. The CDR3 length is 11 residues. V was cut by 3 bases and J by 3 bases, with 0 bases left in between. CDR3 sequence reads: CASSDNQPQHF. The CDR3 bases are TGTGCCAGCAGTGACAATCAGCCCCAGCATTTT.

This clonotype was seen a handful of times. This chain links TRBV18 with TRBJ1-4; 8 nucleotides align to TRBD1. CDR1 is KGHSH, CDR2 LQKENI, per germline. This CDR3 is built from 16 residues. The V and J ends lost 0 bases and 8 bases, in that order; junction bases with no gene match: 8. This CDR3 reads CASSPPGRRGHEKLFF. The DNA for the CDR3 is TGTGCCAGCTCACCACCCGGCCGCAGGGGGCACGAAAAACTGTTTTTT.

This clonotype was seen many times. The J gene is TRBJ2-1, the V gene TRBV12-3 or TRBV12-4, with TRBD1 matching 8 bases. The V segment lost 6 bases and the J segment 10 bases; nucleotides outside the gene matches: 8. CDR3 size: 13 residues. Here the CDR3 DNA reads TGTGCCAGCAGGAACAGGGGGTACGGGGAGCAGTTCTTC. This codes for CASRNRGYGEQFF.

This clonotype showed up many times. The CDR3, as DNA: TGCAGCGTGGGACAGCTCTTCTCCTACGAGCAGTACTTC. The encoded protein is CSVGQLFSYEQYF. This chain connects TRBV29-1 to TRBJ2-7; TRBD1 aligns across 7 bases. CDR3 length: 13 amino acids. Per germline, CDR1 SQVTM and CDR2 ANQGSEA. Losses at the gene ends were 6 bases for V and 0 bases for J; bases not matched to a gene: 5.

The chain recombines TRBV12-3 or TRBV12-4 with TRBJ2-1; 12 bases match TRBD2. The trim removed 6 bases at V and 6 bases at J, leaving 6 bases unmatched. This CDR3 spans 15 amino acids. The CDR3 loop reads CASSSGLAGFNEQFF. Here the CDR3 DNA reads TGTGCCAGCAGCTCGGGACTAGCGGGTTTCAATGAGCAGTTCTTC.

This clonotype appeared many times. The V call is TRBV30, the J call TRBJ2-2; D is unclear. The V end was cut by 1 base, the J end by 8 bases, with 8 bases between. Germline V CDR1 and CDR2: GTSNPN, SVGIG (reference sequence). The CDR3 spans 12 residues. CDR3 region: CAWSEGGGELFF. CDR3 nucleotide sequence: TGTGCCTGGAGTGAGGGTGGGGGGGAGCTGTTTTTT.

In the case of this clonotype: Because the CDR3's place on the DNA is in doubt, the DNA is left out and the CDR3 is given as listed by TCRdb. The chain couples TRBV11-2 to TRBJ1-5; TRBD1 was called by the table and not checked on the DNA. The germline CDR1 and CDR2 sequences are SGHAT and FQNNGV. The CDR3 region is 20 residues in length, termini included. The CDR3 protein is CASSFYICSAGQSGNQPQHF.

This clonotype was detected ten times or more. V usage is TRBV5-6 and J usage is TRBJ2-7; D ambiguous. The CDR3 extends over 12 amino acids. The germline gives CDR1 SGHDT, CDR2 YYEEEE. Trimming took 4 bases from V and 7 from J, leaving 12 bases between them. The DNA of the CDR3 is TGTGCCAGCAGCCAGGCCGGACGGGAGCAGTACTTC. Translated: CASSQAGREQYF.

The chain links TRBV2 to TRBJ1-3; D ambiguous. Trimming took 6 bases from V and 6 from J, leaving 15 bases between them. CDR1 is SNHLY and CDR2 is FYNNEI in the germline V gene. CDR3 size: 14 residues. DNA for the CDR3: TGTGCCAGCAGATCCATACTATCGGCAAACACCATATATTTT. As protein: CASRSILSANTIYF.

This clonotype was seen at least ten times. This chain connects TRBV20-1 to TRBJ2-5; 8 nucleotides match TRBD1. There are 11 residues in the CDR3. Germline V gene data show CDR1 as DFQATT and CDR2 as SNEGSKA (reference sequence). Trimming cost V 4 bases and J 7 bases; bases outside gene matches: 2. The CDR3 region has the DNA TGCAGTGCTACCACAGGGGGGACCCAGTACTTC. This gives the protein CSATTGGTQYF.

This clonotype appeared many times. The chain joins TRBV18 to TRBJ2-7; D may correspond to TRBD1 or TRBD2 (5 bases each). CDR3 length: 15 amino acids. Germline V gene data show CDR1 as KGHSH and CDR2 as LQKENI. The V end was cut by 6 bases, the J end by 5 bases, with 20 bases between. This chain's CDR3 is CASSLRTSGSHEQYF. DNA for the CDR3: TGTGCCAGCTCTCTACGGACAAGTGGGAGCCACGAGCAGTACTTC.

Notes on this clonotype: One end of the junction varies from germline; a read error may be responsible. V and J are TRBV3-1 and TRBJ1-2; D is possibly TRBD1 (6 bases). Per germline, CDR1 LGHDT and CDR2 YNNKEL (reference sequence). This CDR3 spans 13 amino acids. The CDR3 DNA is TGTGCCAGCAGATCAACAGGGTTGGGAGGCTACGCCTTC. Amino acid sequence: CASRSTGLGGYAF. The full variable domain, completed using reference TRBV3-1 and TRBJ1-2, is DTAVSQTPKYLVTQMGNDKSIKCEQNLGHDTMYWYKQDSKKFLKIMFSYNNKELIINETVPNRFSPKSPDKAHLNLHINSLELGDSAVYFCASRSTGLGGYAFGSGTRLTVV.

This clonotype was seen more than once but under ten times. This chain uses TRBV19 with TRBJ2-5, with 10 bases fitting TRBD1. Trimming removed 6 bases from V and 1 base from J; junction bases left unmatched: 5. Looked up from germline, CDR1 is LNHDA and CDR2 is SQIVND (reference sequence). The CDR3 runs to 15 residues. The CDR3 protein is CASRKRDRGQETQYF. The CDR3 DNA reads as TGTGCCAGTAGAAAACGGGACAGGGGCCAAGAGACCCAGTACTTC.

The chain combines TRBV18 with TRBJ1-2, with D unresolved. The V gene lost 2 bases and the J gene lost 0 bases, with 10 bases spanning the gap. Looked up from germline, CDR1 is KGHSH and CDR2 is LQKENI. The CDR3 loop spans 15 amino acids. The CDR3 is CASSPSGVPNYGYTF. As DNA, the CDR3 is TGTGCCAGCTCACCATCCGGGGTCCCTAACTATGGCTACACCTTC.

This clonotype was counted at least ten times. The chain combines TRBV24-1 with TRBJ2-1; a weak D match, TRBD1 (5 bases). The CDR3 is 15 residues long. CDR1 and CDR2 (germline): KGHDR, SFDVKD. Trimming pared 3 bases from V and 6 bases from J, leaving 14 bases between. The CDR3 loop is CATSDGPLGRNEQFF. The CDR3 DNA sequence: TGTGCCACCAGTGATGGCCCACTGGGGCGCAATGAGCAGTTCTTC.

V usage is TRBV4-2 and J usage is TRBJ1-6; TRBD1 matches at 11 bases. The J segment lost 9 bases and the V segment lost 0 bases, leaving 4 bases of the junction unmatched. This CDR3 is built from 16 residues. Germline V gene lookup returns CDR1 LGHNA and CDR2 YNFKEQ. The CDR3 nucleotides read TGTGCCAGCAGCCAAGATCCCGGGACAGGGGGTTCACCCCTCCACTTT. This gives the protein CASSQDPGTGGSPLHF.

This clonotype was counted between two and nine times. The chain uses TRBV7-9 and TRBJ1-5, with a weak D call TRBD1 (6 bases). In germline, CDR1 is SEHNR, CDR2 FQNEAQ (reference sequence). V lost 2 bases to trimming and J lost 2 bases, with 16 bases between them. This CDR3 has 17 amino acids. CDR3 sequence: CASSLTPGGGGNQPQHF. Written as DNA, the CDR3 is TGTGCCAGCAGCTTAACCCCGGGGGGCGGTGGCAATCAGCCCCAGCATTTT.

The V and J genes are TRBV20-1 and TRBJ1-2; tentative D call: TRBD1 (5 bases). This CDR3 is 14 amino acids long. Deletions cut 5 bases from V and 4 bases from J, with 17 bases between. From germline, CDR1 is DFQATT and CDR2 SNEGSKA (reference sequence). As DNA, the CDR3 is TGCAGTGCTGGGGATGGCAGGGAATTCTATGGCTACACCTTC. This codes for CSAGDGREFYGYTF.

This clonotype was recorded at least ten times. The gene calls are TRBV3-1 and TRBJ2-5, with unresolved D. Trimming pared 0 bases from V and 1 base from J, leaving 9 bases between. This CDR3 comprises 15 residues. Germline values: CDR1 LGHDT, CDR2 YNNKEL (reference sequence). The CDR3 reads CASSQDPGPQETQYF. CDR3 in DNA: TGTGCCAGCAGCCAAGATCCGGGTCCCCAAGAGACCCAGTACTTC.

The sample holds a few counts of this clonotype. V is TRBV19 and J is TRBJ1-5; TRBD1 is a possible D gene (5 bases). From germline, CDR1 is LNHDA and CDR2 SQIVND (reference sequence). With 3 bases removed from V and 9 bases from J, the gap between germline ends came to 12 bases. The CDR3 is 13 amino acids. CDR3 amino acids: CASSMVSGGPQHF. The DNA of the CDR3 is TGTGCCAGTAGTATGGTGTCCGGGGGGCCCCAGCATTTT.

About this clonotype itself: This sequence may be a read error, since a much larger clone differs from it by one base. This sequence joins TRBV6-5 and TRBJ2-3; no firm D call. CDR3 length: 12 residues. Germline CDR1 and CDR2: MNHEY and SVGAGI. V lost 3 bases and J 2 bases, leaving 3 bases between the germline ends. The CDR3 reads CASSYFTDTQYF. In DNA form, the CDR3 reads TGTGCCAGCAGTTATTTCACAGATACGCAGTATTTT.

This clonotype was seen ten or more times. The chain uses TRBV4-1 and TRBJ2-7; 9 bases align to TRBD1. The junction had 11 bases not matched to a gene; V was cut back by 1 base and J by 4 bases. The CDR3 is 17 amino acids. Germline lookup yields CDR1 MGHRA and CDR2 YSYEKL. CDR3 sequence reads: CASSQGGIRDRVYEQYF. Here the CDR3 DNA reads TGCGCCAGCAGCCAAGGTGGCATCCGGGACAGGGTTTACGAGCAGTACTTC.

Of note for this clonotype: A much larger clone sits a single nucleotide away, making a read error possible. The V and J genes are TRBV3-1 and TRBJ2-5; D is perhaps TRBD1 (6 bases). CDR1 and CDR2 from the germline V gene are LGHDT and YNNKEL (reference sequence). The CDR3 spans 14 residues. V lost 5 bases and J 5 bases, leaving 15 bases between the germline ends. CDR3: CASSKVGGRETQYF. In DNA, the CDR3 is TGTGCCAGCAGCAAAGTAGGGGGTCGGGAGACCCAGTACTTC.

This chain links TRBV12-3 or TRBV12-4 with TRBJ1-1, with TRBD1 matching over 8 bases. The CDR3 extends over 15 amino acids. Trimming cost V 7 bases and J 5 bases; bases outside gene matches: 12. The CDR3 reads CASIADRGYRTEAFF. The CDR3 DNA follows: TGTGCCAGCATTGCAGACAGGGGATATAGAACTGAAGCTTTCTTT.

This clonotype has ten or more counts. The genes are TRBV3-1 and TRBJ1-2; D might be TRBD1 (5 bases). CDR3 length equals 15 residues. Trimming left V 1 base short and J 3 bases short, with 12 bases between. From germline, CDR1 is LGHDT and CDR2 YNNKEL (reference sequence). The CDR3 loop is CASSQAGGYDYGYTF. CDR3 DNA: TGTGCCAGCAGCCAAGCTGGGGGATATGACTATGGCTACACCTTC.

This chain links TRBV6-1 with TRBJ1-5; 7 positions agree with TRBD1. Germline values: CDR1 MNHNS, CDR2 SASEGT. The trim removed 0 bases at V and 9 bases at J, leaving 11 bases unmatched. This CDR3 comprises 16 residues. CDR3: CASSEAHRGGQSPQHF. CDR3 nucleotide sequence: TGTGCCAGCAGTGAAGCTCACAGGGGAGGACAATCGCCCCAGCATTTT.

The V and J genes are TRBV28 and TRBJ1-4, with D possibly matching TRBD1 (6 bases). The CDR3 is 14 amino acids. V was shortened by 6 bases and J by 7 bases, with 15 bases between the two germline ends. Germline CDR1 is MDHEN and CDR2 is SYDVKM. CDR3 region: CASSTGSVVEKLFF. In nucleotides, the CDR3 is TGTGCCAGCAGCACAGGGTCGGTGGTTGAAAAACTGTTTTTT.

This clonotype was observed at least ten times. The chain combines TRBV5-1 with TRBJ2-3; 12 nucleotides match TRBD1. The germline V gene has CDR1 SGHRS and CDR2 YFSETQ. The CDR3 extends over 16 amino acids. The J segment lost 6 bases and the V segment lost 5 bases, leaving 10 bases of the junction unmatched. DNA for the CDR3: TGCGCCAGCAGATCACAACCGGGACAGGGGGCTGATACGCAGTATTTT. This codes for CASRSQPGQGADTQYF. Using reference TRBV5-1 and TRBJ2-3 for the parts outside the CDR3, the full variable domain is KAGVTQTPRYLIKTRGQQVTLSCSPISGHRSVSWYQQTPGQGLQFLFEYFSETQRNKGNFPGRFSGRQFSNSRSEMNVSTLELGDSALYLCASRSQPGQGADTQYFGPGTRLTVL.